This T cell receptor beta chain was found in a study of CD8 T cells in Susac syndrome. Sequencing targeted TCR beta in blood CD8+ and CD4+ T cells. V was clipped by 6 bases and J by 3 bases; unmatched bases: 12. The CDR3 runs to 17 residues. A quantity of roughly 0.5 to 1 ug RNA underwent reverse transcription using random hexamers. Amplification of TCR beta CDR3 spanned 54 Vbeta and 13 Jbeta via immunoSEQ multiplex PCR. TCRdb recomputed calls from the immunoSEQ multiplex PCR reads with MiXCR, one row per CDR3 protein. Of under 95,000 distinct CDR3 sequences in the sample, 85% to 95% were seen once. This receptor was obtained from a human donor with Susac syndrome. Sample: CD8+ T cells from PBMCs. The V gene is TRBV12-3 or TRBV12-4, the J gene TRBJ1-2, with 11 bases matching TRBD1. DNA for the CDR3: TGTGCCAGCAGCCCCAGGGGACAGGGGGACCGCCACTATGGCTACACCTTC. It yields the protein CASSPRGQGDRHYGYTF.